The 2 T cell receptor beta chains reported below all come from one sample, sequenced in a study of blood T cells in healthy people across ages. Then a second PCR, running roughly 7 to 11 cycles, was carried out with a sample-barcoded 5' primer and a J-beta primer mix. MiXCR, applied by TCRdb to the 5' RACE reads, yields one record per CDR3 protein. The sample shows around 1,500,000 distinct CDR3 sequences, under 30% of them seen only once. The sequenced sample consisted of blood. These receptors came from a woman in her twenties or thirties in good health.

CDR3 region: CASSGGTREINEQFF. The CDR3 coding sequence is TGTGCCAGCAGTGGAGGGACTAGAGAGATCAATGAGCAGTTCTTC. The chain recombines TRBV12-3 or TRBV12-4 with TRBJ2-1, with 8 bases lining up with TRBD2. CDR3 size: 15 residues. V dropped 5 bases and J dropped 6; count of bases not matched to a gene: 9.

This clonotype was picked up a small number of times. The chain is built from TRBV28 and TRBJ2-7; 8 bases line up with TRBD1. Germline trimming cut 11 bases from V and 3 bases from J; bases unmatched to any gene: 12. CDR1 and CDR2 from the germline V gene are MDHEN and SYDVKM. The CDR3 is made up of 14 amino acids. CDR3 nucleotides: TGTGCCCCCAGGGGACAGGTGGAATACTACGAGCAGTACTTC. Its translation: CAPRGQVEYYEQYF.